Listed here is a single TCR beta chain. The antigen remains unidentified. Peripheral blood from each donor was collected in a volume of 9.5 to 10 milliliters. Between the trimmed V and J ends, which lost 2 bases and 4 bases, there was a span of 19 bases. The V gene's germline CDR1 is SGDLS and CDR2 YYNGEE. CDR3 length: 17 residues. The data derive from a study of blood T cells in healthy people across ages. Study-wide findings and caveats: Measured against age, TCR beta diversity per million T cells decreased in a roughly linear manner. The study could not conclusively compare naive and antigen-experienced cells, given its unsorted PBMCs.

With a J-beta primer mix and a sample-barcoded 5' primer, a second PCR ran 7 to 11 cycles. One entry per CDR3 protein results from TCRdb running MiXCR on the 5' RACE reads. Of approximately 800,000 distinct CDR3 sequences in the sample, approximately 67% were seen once. The origin of this receptor is a man in his thirties or forties in good health. The sample consisted of blood. The V and J genes are TRBV9 and TRBJ2-1; TRBD2 is a possible D gene (7 bases). The CDR3 bases are TGTGCCAGCAGCGTGAGCGCAGGGGCGGGGGAATACAATGAGCAGTTCTTC. It is translated as CASSVSAGAGEYNEQFF. Based on the CDR3 plus reference TRBV9 and TRBJ2-1, the full variable domain is DSGVTQTPKHLITATGQRVTLRCSPRSGDLSVYWYQQSLDQGLQFLIQYYNGEERAKGNILERFSAQQFPDLHSELNLSSLELGDSALYFCASSVSAGAGEYNEQFFGPGTRLTVL.